Shown below are 10 T cell receptor beta chains from a single sample sequenced in a study of control samples from healthy donors and cancer patients. Here immunoSEQ multiplex PCR was the method, and the copy in TCRdb shows in-frame clones only, minus some. The sample has 100,000 to 150,000 clones; under 90% are singletons. What was sequenced was PBMCs. The source is a man aged 50-60 years with head and neck cancer.

The chain recombines TRBV3-1 (or the pseudogene TRBV3-2) with TRBJ1-2, with unresolved D. The CDR3 extends over 16 amino acids. V was shortened by 2 bases and J by 8 bases, with 21 bases between the two germline ends. The germline CDR1 and CDR2 sequences are LGHDT and YNNKEL (reference sequence). CDR3 DNA: TGTGCCAGCAGCCAAAGGTTCGACCCTGTAGTCGGCGGCTACACCTTC. Translating it yields CASSQRFDPVVGGYTF.

This chain connects TRBV7-6 to TRBJ2-5, with D possibly being TRBD1 or TRBD2 (6 bases each). The germline gives CDR1 SGHVS, CDR2 FNYEAQ. The CDR3 is 15 residues long. Trimming took off 4 bases at V and 2 bases at J, with 14 bases between the two ends. The CDR3 loop reads CASSYLRGPQETQYF. The CDR3 DNA reads TGTGCCAGCAGCTACCTCCGGGGGCCGCAAGAGACCCAGTACTTC.

This chain connects TRBV13 to TRBJ2-7; 12 bases map to TRBD1. This CDR3 comprises 14 residues. J was trimmed by 7 bases and V by 7 bases; bases with no gene match: 8. Germline V gene lookup returns CDR1 PRHDT and CDR2 FYEKMQ (reference sequence). The CDR3 coding sequence is TGTGCCAGCACCCGGGGACAGGGGGCCTGGGAGCAGTACTTC. This gives the protein CASTRGQGAWEQYF.

V is TRBV19 and J is TRBJ2-7; D possibly corresponds to TRBD1 (6 bases). CDR3 length equals 13 residues. Germline CDR1 and CDR2: LNHDA and SQIVND (reference sequence). The V end lost 0 bases, the J end lost 4 bases, and 7 bases lay between the germline ends. CDR3 nucleotides: TGTGCCAGTAGTATAGAAAGGGGGTACGAGCAGTACTTC. Translating gives CASSIERGYEQYF.

This clone has at least ten counts. This chain connects TRBV5-1 to TRBJ2-7; 9 nucleotides line up with TRBD1. This CDR3 has 16 amino acids. J lost 6 bases, V lost 4 bases, and 14 bases had no gene match. Germline V gives CDR1 SGHRS, CDR2 YFSETQ. CDR3 residues: CASSAIITGGASEQYF. The CDR3 DNA reads TGCGCCAGCAGCGCGATAATAACAGGGGGCGCGTCCGAGCAGTACTTC.

This clone occurred once. Other DNA sequences from this sample encode an identical CDR3 as well. The chain has TRBV5-6 and TRBJ2-2, with 13 bases matching TRBD2. CDR1 and CDR2 from the germline V gene are SGHDT and YYEEEE. This CDR3 has 16 amino acids. J gave up 5 bases and V 0 bases, and 1 base lay outside the gene matches. The CDR3 protein is CASSLGLAGGTGELFF. CDR3 sequence (DNA): TGTGCCAGCAGCTTGGGACTAGCGGGGGGAACCGGGGAGCTGTTTTTT. The full variable domain, its missing parts supplied by reference TRBV5-6 and TRBJ2-2, is DAGVTQSPTHLIKTRGQQVTLRCSPKSGHDTVSWYQQALGQGPQFIFQYYEEEERQRGNFPDRFSGHQFPNYSSELNVNALLLGDSALYLCASSLGLAGGTGELFFGEGSRLTVL.

This clone occurred many times. The V and J genes are TRBV21-1 and TRBJ2-7; the table's D gene call, TRBD1, was not cross checked with the DNA. TRBV21-1 is designated a pseudogene. There are 13 residues in the CDR3. This CDR3 reads CASRDRINYEQYF. The CDR3 DNA sequence: TGTGCCAGCCGGGACAGAATCAACTACGAGCAGTACTTC.

The chain recombines TRBV6-6 with TRBJ2-2; 10 bases are shared with TRBD2. The V gene end was trimmed by 2 bases and the J gene end by 7 bases; junction bases not matched to a gene: 7. This CDR3 has 16 residues. Germline values: CDR1 MNHNY, CDR2 SVGAGI (reference sequence). Written as DNA, the CDR3 is TGTGCCAGCAGTTACGAGCTAGCGGGAGTGGACGGGGAGCTGTTTTTT. Protein sequence: CASSYELAGVDGELFF.

In this sample, this clone turned up a few times. V is TRBV28 and J is TRBJ1-1; no clear D gene. Germline V gene lookup returns CDR1 MDHEN and CDR2 SYDVKM. The CDR3 is 15 residues long. V lost 5 bases and J lost 1, with 14 bases in between. The CDR3 loop is CASSPNVLGNTEAFF. CDR3 DNA: TGTGCCAGCAGTCCGAATGTCCTCGGGAACACTGAAGCTTTCTTT.

This clone occurred a few times. The V gene is TRBV24-1, the J gene TRBJ2-5; D unresolved. This CDR3 is built from 13 residues. The V gene's germline CDR1 is KGHDR and CDR2 SFDVKD. Between the trimmed V and J ends, which lost 9 bases and 3 bases, there was a span of 13 bases. CDR3 in DNA: TGTGCCACCCGCGCAGTGGGTGAAGAGACCCAGTACTTC. Translation gives CATRAVGEETQYF.